This entry lists 3 T cell receptor beta chains sequenced from one sample in a study of cytomegalovirus exposure and HLA in healthy donors. TCRdb's table, derived via immunoSEQ multiplex PCR, lists solely in-frame clones and lacks some. The sample has 100,000 to 150,000 clones, 94% seen once. Material: PBMCs. These receptors were taken from a woman between 18 and 30 years old in good health and CMV-seronegative.

The chain recombines TRBV21-1 with TRBJ2-5; whether TRBD1, the table's D call, matches the DNA was not checked. TRBV21-1 is a pseudogene. The CDR3 extends over 17 amino acids. The CDR3, as DNA: TGTGCCAGCAGCTCCCCGGAACCGGGACACCCTCGAGAGACCCAGTACTTC. Translation: CASSSPEPGHPRETQYF.

This clone has a single count. CDR3 protein: CASRGTSGRDEQFF. CDR3 in DNA: TGTGCCAGCAGGGGGACTAGCGGGAGGGATGAGCAGTTCTTC. V is TRBV2 and J is TRBJ2-1, with 16 positions matching TRBD2. J lost 8 bases, V lost 6 bases, and 1 base had no gene match. There are 14 residues in the CDR3. Germline V CDR1 and CDR2: SNHLY, FYNNEI.

This clone has a single count. The chain links TRBV5-1 to TRBJ1-4, with TRBD1 as a possible D gene (5 bases). The length of the CDR3 is 15 residues. The germline gives CDR1 SGHRS, CDR2 YFSETQ. Trimming shortened V by 0 bases and J by 9 bases, and 15 bases separated the two germline ends. CDR3 DNA sequence: TGCGCCAGCAGCTTGGAATCAGGGAACGGCAAAAAACTGTTTTTT. It translates to CASSLESGNGKKLFF. Together with reference TRBV5-1 and TRBJ1-4, the CDR3 gives the full variable domain: KAGVTQTPRYLIKTRGQQVTLSCSPISGHRSVSWYQQTPGQGLQFLFEYFSETQRNKGNFPGRFSGRQFSNSRSEMNVSTLELGDSALYLCASSLESGNGKKLFFGSGTQLSVL.